The source of this T cell receptor beta chain is a study of blood T cells in healthy people across ages. CDR1 and CDR2 from the germline V gene are DFQATT and SNEGSKA (reference sequence). This CDR3 spans 15 amino acids. Trimming shortened V by 1 base and J by 0 bases, and 11 bases separated the two germline ends. No fewer than 6 million PBMCs went into each sample. Alongside a J-beta primer mix, a sample-barcoded 5' primer served in a second PCR lasting about 7 to 12 cycles. The template-switch adaptor was a 5' adaptor with 12 random nucleotides. It tagged each cDNA molecule. Each CDR3 protein is one row after TCRdb ran MiXCR on the 5' RACE reads. This repertoire shows roughly 1,100,000 distinct CDR3 sequences, almost 25% found once; its top ten account for less than 0.75%. This clonotype has a handful of counts. The antigen is not known. Overall study results and limits: Roughly linearly, TCR beta diversity per million T cells fell as age increased.

The sample was also linked to a second study, of T cells of mothers and their children.

What was sequenced was blood. The clonotype originates from a girl aged 2-15 years in good health. V gene TRBV20-1 combines with J gene TRBJ2-3; D remains ambiguous. The CDR3 coding sequence is TGCAGTGCTAGAGGTAGTGCAAGTAGCACAGATACGCAGTATTTT. It yields the protein CSARGSASSTDTQYF.